This TCR beta chain was captured in a study of identical twins. A universal primer site was incorporated via template switching, and the cDNA contained unique molecular identifiers. TCRdb itself ran the 5' RACE reads through MiXCR, one entry per CDR3 protein. The repertoire holds hundreds of thousands of distinct CDR3 sequences, about 7.5% seen once, with about 1.8% in the top ten. Notes on the study in general: Zero-insertion findings could be partly confounded by invariant cells (MAIT and iNKT cells). Reduced insertions were recorded for abundant cord blood beta clonotypes, with no such pattern in memory repertoires. Alpha sequences that were out-of-frame and twin-shared showed an excess of low generation probability.

As to this clonotype: What it binds is not known.

The same specimen was also included in a second study, on yellow fever vaccine responses in identical twins.

Sequenced input: memory (CD45RO+) T cells sorted from blood. The TCR was taken from a woman under 30 in good health.

CDR3 sequence (DNA): TGTGCCAGCAGTTGGCCGGGAGGCTACACCTTC. Its protein product is CASSWPGGYTF. The V gene is TRBV6-5, the J gene TRBJ1-2; no definite D call. V was shortened by 4 bases and J by 8 bases, with 8 bases between the two germline ends. This CDR3 contains 11 residues. The germline gives CDR1 MNHEY, CDR2 SVGAGI.